The rows below give T cell receptor beta chains drawn from one sample of a study of T cell clones after liver transplantation. TCRdb's copy holds only in-frame clones and misses some; the assay was immunoSEQ multiplex PCR. Among 40,000 to 65,000 clones listed, approximately 84% were seen once. The input for sequencing was CD4+ T cells from blood, taken before liver transplant. These receptors were taken from a human donor who received a liver transplant. Each CDR3 is given with its conserved first and last residue. Fields, in order: CDR3 DNA, CDR3 protein, D gene, V gene, CDR3 length, J gene, clone size. D genes are given only for firm matches. Clone size is stated in some rows and not others, as once, few, many or a class when expanded.

TGTGCCAGCAGCTCCTCGGGGGTCCCTGGGGAGCAGTACTTC CASSSSGVPGEQYF . TRBV7-2 14 TRBJ2-7 .
TGTGCCAGCAGCTTAGTTCGGGGAGGATTCACCGGGGAGCTGTTTTTT CASSLVRGGFTGELFF . TRBV7-2 16 TRBJ2-2 .
TGTGCCAGCAGGGAAAGCACAGATACGCAGTATTTT CASRESTDTQYF . TRBV6-5 12 TRBJ2-3 once
TGTGCCAGTACTACGTCGGCGTCTGGGGCCAACGTCCTGACTTTC CASTTSASGANVLTF . TRBV19 15 TRBJ2-6 .
TGTGCCAGCAGTCCGACCGGGGTCAGCTCCTACAATGAGCAGTTCTTC CASSPTGVSSYNEQFF . TRBV28 16 TRBJ2-1 once
TGTGCCAGCAGCTCAGGACTAGCAGCCACAGATACGCAGTATTTT CASSSGLAATDTQYF TRBD2 TRBV9 15 TRBJ2-3 once
TGCGCCAGCAGCAATCTGGTAGAGGGCGAGACCCAGTACTTC CASSNLVEGETQYF . TRBV5-1 14 TRBJ2-5 .
TGTGCCAGTAGTCAGACCGGGACAGGGGGCGAGAAACTGTTTTTT CASSQTGTGGEKLFF TRBD1 TRBV19 15 TRBJ1-4 .
TGTGCCAGCACCGGCCCGGGGGGGGCCGGGGAGCTGTTTTTT CASTGPGGAGELFF TRBD2 TRBV28 14 TRBJ2-2 .
TGTGCTAGTGGCCCCCCCCGCGGGGAGCTGTTTTTT CASGPPRGELFF . TRBV12-5 12 TRBJ2-2 .
TGTGCCAGCAGCTTAGGTGGGGCGGGTTATGAAAAACTGTTTTTT CASSLGGAGYEKLFF . TRBV7-2 15 TRBJ1-4 .
TGCGCCAGCAGCCAAGATAACTCAGGGGTCACTGAAGCTTTCTTT CASSQDNSGVTEAFF . TRBV4-3 15 TRBJ1-1 .
TGTGCCAGCCACACCGGGACAGGGGTTGAAAAACTGTTTTTT CASHTGTGVEKLFF TRBD1 TRBV28 14 TRBJ1-4 .
TGTGCCAGCAGCTTAGAAGAGGGGGCGAGGAATGGCTACACCTTC CASSLEEGARNGYTF TRBD1 TRBV11-2 15 TRBJ1-2 .